Following are 14 T cell receptor beta chains from one sample sequenced in a study of cytomegalovirus exposure and HLA in healthy donors. Amplification used 60 Vbeta primers and 13 Jbeta primers. Data came from immunoSEQ multiplex PCR; TCRdb stores just in-frame clones and leaves some out. The sample has about 120,000 clones, 9% to 10% seen once; the top ten hold less than 4%. Sequenced sample: PBMCs. Receptors originate from a young man in good health and CMV-seronegative.

The V call is TRBV4-1, the J call TRBJ2-3, with 7 nucleotides matching TRBD2. The CDR3 runs 15 residues. The germline V gene has CDR1 MGHRA and CDR2 YSYEKL. V gave up 1 base and J gave up 5 bases; unmatched junction bases: 6. CDR3 region: CASSQGWASGDTQYF. CDR3 nucleotides: TGCGCCAGCAGCCAAGGATGGGCTAGCGGAGATACGCAGTATTTT.

This clone was seen a few times. The chain joins TRBV7-2 to TRBJ2-1; 8 bases align to TRBD1. This CDR3 spans 14 amino acids. J lost 9 bases, V lost 2 bases, and 6 bases had no gene match. Germline CDR1 reads SGHTA; CDR2 reads FQGNSA. Written as DNA, the CDR3 is TGTGCCAGCAGCTTACTCAGGGGGCTTAGTGAGCAGTTCTTC. Protein sequence: CASSLLRGLSEQFF.

This chain connects TRBV6-1 to TRBJ1-1; possibly TRBD1 for D (5 bases). This CDR3 comprises 12 residues. In germline, CDR1 is MNHNS, CDR2 SASEGT. V shed 7 bases and J shed 9 bases, with 15 bases lying between them. CDR3 region: CASIGTYSKAFF. The CDR3 DNA reads TGTGCCAGCATAGGGACTTATTCAAAAGCTTTCTTT.

This clone was detected only a few times. This chain uses TRBV6-5 with TRBJ1-2, with 9 nucleotides matching TRBD1. The CDR3 runs to 16 residues. Germline V lookup: CDR1 MNHEY, CDR2 SVGAGI. The ends lost 2 bases at V and 4 bases at J; junction bases unmatched: 8. The CDR3 sequence is CASSYGTGGSGYGYTF. DNA for the CDR3: TGTGCCAGCAGTTACGGTACAGGGGGCTCGGGCTATGGCTACACCTTC.

In this sample, this clone turned up a few times. The chain combines TRBV13 with TRBJ2-1; possibly TRBD2 for D (5 bases). The germline V and J ends were trimmed by 0 bases and 1 base, with 19 bases remaining between them. Germline CDR1 and CDR2: PRHDT and FYEKMQ (reference sequence). CDR3 length: 19 amino acids. The DNA for the CDR3 is TGTGCCAGCAGCTTAGGGAGGGCCGTGATAGTGGGATCCTACAATGAGCAGTTCTTC. It codes for CASSLGRAVIVGSYNEQFF.

The rearrangement uses TRBV5-4 and TRBJ2-2; 12 bases fit TRBD1. From germline, CDR1 is SGHNT and CDR2 YYREEE (reference sequence). V shed 3 bases and J 4 bases; nucleotides not matched to a gene: 4. The CDR3 length is 16 residues. This CDR3 reads CASSSGTGGTTGELFF. CDR3 in DNA: TGTGCCAGCAGCTCCGGGACAGGGGGCACCACCGGGGAGCTGTTTTTT.

This clone turned up a few times. The gene calls are TRBV10-3 and TRBJ1-2; D gene uncertain. Germline values: CDR1 ENHRY, CDR2 SYGVKD. This CDR3 has 15 residues. V was clipped by 0 bases and J by 6 bases, with 14 bases between them. Here the CDR3 reads CAISESAGIEDGYTF. The DNA of the CDR3 is TGTGCCATCAGTGAGTCTGCGGGAATAGAGGATGGCTACACCTTC.

This clone showed up just a few times. The chain employs TRBV4-3 and TRBJ1-2; D is possibly TRBD1 (6 bases). The germline V gene encodes CDR1 LGHNA and CDR2 YSLEER. V lost 3 bases and J 8 bases, leaving 19 bases between the germline ends. The CDR3 is 15 amino acids. This CDR3 reads CASSQAAQGLRGYTF. Written as DNA, the CDR3 is TGCGCCAGCAGCCAGGCCGCTCAGGGGCTGCGAGGCTACACCTTC.

This clone occurred a few times. The V gene is TRBV29-1, the J gene TRBJ1-1; perhaps TRBD1 as D (5 bases). Germline CDR1 reads SQVTM; CDR2 reads ANQGSEA. CDR3 length: 13 residues. The V end lost 7 bases, the J end lost 6 bases, and 18 bases lay between the germline ends. The CDR3 sequence: CSGLQEGGSEAFF. The CDR3 DNA is TGCAGCGGCCTACAGGAAGGAGGGTCTGAAGCTTTCTTT.

The chain carries TRBV7-2 and TRBJ1-4, with a tentative D call TRBD1 (5 bases). The germline CDR1 and CDR2 sequences are SGHTA and FQGNSA. The V end lost 7 bases, the J end lost 0 bases, and 6 bases lay between the germline ends. This CDR3 has 13 residues. CDR3 region: CASKGTTNEKLFF. DNA of the CDR3: TGTGCCAGCAAGGGGACAACTAATGAAAAACTGTTTTTT. The full variable domain, rest sourced from reference TRBV7-2 and TRBJ1-4, is GAGVSQSPSNKVTEKGKDVELRCDPISGHTALYWYRQSLGQGLEFLIYFQGNSAPDKSGLPSDRFSAERTGGSVSTLTIQRTQQEDSAVYLCASKGTTNEKLFFGSGTQLSVL.

The rearrangement links TRBV6-5 to TRBJ1-6, with 10 bases that match TRBD1. With 4 bases clipped from V and 6 bases from J, the junction kept 6 bases outside the gene matches. The CDR3 has 16 amino acids. The V gene's germline CDR1 is MNHEY and CDR2 SVGAGI. CDR3 sequence reads: CASSSLGTGANSPLHF. CDR3 DNA sequence: TGTGCCAGCAGTTCTCTAGGGACAGGGGCTAATTCACCCCTCCACTTT.

The J gene is TRBJ1-2, the V gene TRBV5-6; 7 nucleotides agree with TRBD1. Germline V gives CDR1 SGHDT, CDR2 YYEEEE. Trimming took 6 bases from V and 1 from J; bases not matched to a gene: 3. CDR3 length equals 13 residues. The CDR3 DNA reads TGTGCCAGCACCCCAGGGGGTAACTATGGCTACACCTTC. It translates to CASTPGGNYGYTF. Supplemented by reference TRBV5-6 and TRBJ1-2, the full variable domain reads DAGVTQSPTHLIKTRGQQVTLRCSPKSGHDTVSWYQQALGQGPQFIFQYYEEEERQRGNFPDRFSGHQFPNYSSELNVNALLLGDSALYLCASTPGGNYGYTFGSGTRLTVV.

This clone was recorded a few times. The rearrangement links TRBV20-1 to TRBJ2-1; no reliable D call. Between the trimmed V and J ends, which lost 5 bases and 8 bases, there was a span of 7 bases. The germline V gene encodes CDR1 DFQATT and CDR2 SNEGSKA (reference sequence). The CDR3 has 10 amino acids. The CDR3 region has the DNA TGCAGTGCTGGCCAGGATGAGCAGTTCTTC. Protein product: CSAGQDEQFF.

This chain links TRBV6-1 with TRBJ2-5, with D unresolved. The end of the DNA fits TRBJ2-7 better, so the J call may be wrong. From germline, CDR1 is MNHNS and CDR2 SASEGT. The CDR3 loop spans 14 amino acids. CDR3 amino acids: CASRTAGSSYEQYF. In nucleotides, the CDR3 is TGTGCCAGCAGAACCGCTGGTAGCTCCTACGAGCAGTACTTC.